The 14 T cell receptor beta chains below were found in one sample sequenced in a study of STAT3 mutations in large granular lymphocyte leukemia. These receptors' targets are unknown. Study-level points and caveats: At least one immunodominant TCR beta clonotype appeared in every T-cell large granular lymphocyte leukemia patient.

TCRdb keeps only in-frame clones here, not all; method: immunoSEQ multiplex PCR. The table records roughly 17,000 clones, around 92% of them present only once. Sequencing was carried out using peripheral blood mononuclear cells. These receptors were taken from a man aged 55 to 70 with T-cell large granular lymphocyte leukemia. Some clones in this sample may be carry-over from other donors' samples.

This clone was picked up one time. This chain connects TRBV25-1 to TRBJ2-4; TRBD2 might be the D (6 bases). The CDR3 runs 17 residues. CDR1 is MGHDK, CDR2 SYGVNS, per germline. Trimming removed 3 bases from V and 0 bases from J, with 15 bases in between. CDR3 loop: CASSDPRGGGAKNIQYF. CDR3 DNA sequence: TGTGCCAGCAGTGACCCCCGGGGAGGAGGAGCCAAAAACATTCAGTACTTC.

This chain links TRBV29-1 with TRBJ2-5; a weak D match, TRBD2 (6 bases). V was cut by 7 bases and J by 2 bases, with 17 bases left in between. This CDR3 comprises 14 residues. The germline gives CDR1 SQVTM, CDR2 ANQGSEA. The CDR3 sequence: CSDDPCGRQETQYF. The CDR3 DNA sequence: TGCAGCGACGACCCATGTGGGAGGCAAGAGACCCAGTACTTC.

The chain couples TRBV7-2 to TRBJ2-7; D is uncertain. V was clipped by 3 bases and J by 6 bases, with 9 bases between them. The CDR3 extends over 12 amino acids. Germline assignment: CDR1 SGHTA and CDR2 FQGNSA. CDR3 region: CASSFSAFEQYF. As DNA, the CDR3 is TGTGCCAGCAGCTTTTCGGCTTTCGAGCAGTACTTC.

The rearrangement uses TRBV9 and TRBJ1-1, with D hard to call. V lost 4 bases to trimming and J lost 2 bases, with 9 bases between them. Germline CDR1 reads SGDLS; CDR2 reads YYNGEE. The length of the CDR3 is 13 residues. CDR3 protein: CASSSQVNTEAFF. The DNA of the CDR3 is TGTGCCAGCAGCAGCCAGGTCAACACTGAAGCTTTCTTT.

The rearrangement joins TRBV14 to TRBJ2-7; TRBD2 is a possible D gene (6 bases). V gave up 4 bases and J gave up 6 bases, with 13 bases separating them. CDR3 length: 13 residues. CDR1 and CDR2 (germline): SGHDN, FVKESK. The CDR3 is CASSLRMGGEQYF. For the CDR3, the DNA is TGTGCCAGCAGCCTCCGTATGGGAGGCGAGCAGTACTTC. The full variable domain, with the rest looked up from reference TRBV14 and TRBJ2-7, is EAGVTQFPSHSVIEKGQTVTLRCDPISGHDNLYWYRRVMGKEIKFLLHFVKESKQDESGMPNNRFLAERTGGTYSTLKVQPAELEDSGVYFCASSLRMGGEQYFGPGTRLTVT.

A single count supports this clone. This chain connects TRBV19 to TRBJ2-7, with a weak D call TRBD2 (5 bases). Germline V CDR1 and CDR2: LNHDA, SQIVND (reference sequence). V gave up 0 bases and J gave up 1 base, with 10 bases separating them. The CDR3 has 15 residues. The CDR3 bases are TGTGCCAGTAGTATAGAAACTAGGCATTCCTACGAGCAGTACTTC. Its protein is CASSIETRHSYEQYF.

This chain connects TRBV19 to TRBJ1-1, with 9 bases matching TRBD1. Unmatched junction bases numbered 13, after V lost 5 bases and J lost 3 bases. CDR1 and CDR2 from the germline V gene are LNHDA and SQIVND (reference sequence). The CDR3 is made up of 17 amino acids. The CDR3 spells CASSPHRGRGRDTEAFF. For the CDR3, the DNA is TGTGCCAGTAGTCCGCACAGGGGGCGAGGCCGGGACACTGAAGCTTTCTTT.

The chain uses TRBV6-1 and TRBJ1-1; D is unclear. Germline V gene data show CDR1 as MNHNS and CDR2 as SASEGT. V lost 2 bases and J 7 bases, leaving 11 bases between the germline ends. The CDR3 runs 13 residues. DNA of the CDR3: TGTGCCAGCAGTGAACGGCTGGCAGTTGAAGCTTTCTTT. Amino acids: CASSERLAVEAFF.

This chain joins TRBV7-2 and TRBJ2-7, with 7 positions matching TRBD2. V lost 0 bases to trimming and J lost 2 bases; unmatched junction nucleotides: 1. This CDR3 has 14 residues. Germline V CDR1 and CDR2: SGHTA, FQGNSA. CDR3 amino acids: CASSLAGGPYEQYF. The CDR3, as DNA: TGTGCCAGCAGCTTAGCGGGAGGGCCCTACGAGCAGTACTTC.

The V call is TRBV7-2, the J call TRBJ2-7; no definite D call. V lost 1 base and J lost 5, with 6 bases in between. CDR1 SGHTA and CDR2 FQGNSA come from the germline V gene. The length of the CDR3 is 12 residues. This chain's CDR3 is CASSLGRDEQYF. CDR3 DNA: TGTGCCAGCAGCTTAGGTCGCGACGAGCAGTACTTC.

The J gene is TRBJ2-2, the V gene TRBV15; D might be TRBD2 (5 bases). The CDR3 is 16 residues long. Germline-derived CDR1 and CDR2 are LNHNV and YYDKDF (reference sequence). Trimming took off 5 bases at V and 7 bases at J, with 20 bases between the two ends. In DNA form, the CDR3 reads TGTGCCACCAGCCCTACTCCTAGCTCTAGGATCGGGGAGCTGTTTTTT. Protein product: CATSPTPSSRIGELFF.

The chain joins TRBV7-2 to TRBJ1-5, with no clear D. Per germline, CDR1 SGHTA and CDR2 FQGNSA. This CDR3 is 15 amino acids long. Between the trimmed V and J ends, which lost 2 bases and 0 bases, there was a span of 8 bases. CDR3 in amino acids: CASSLPGYSNQPQHF. In DNA, the CDR3 is TGTGCCAGCAGCTTACCCGGATATAGCAATCAGCCCCAGCATTTT.

The CDR3 DNA sequence: TGTGCCAGCTCACCGGGAGTTGCCTACGAGCAGTACTTC. Translating it yields CASSPGVAYEQYF. The chain couples TRBV18 to TRBJ2-7, with TRBD2 as a possible D gene (5 bases). CDR3 length: 13 amino acids. The V gene lost 3 bases and the J gene lost 2 bases, with 8 bases spanning the gap. Germline CDR1 KGHSH, CDR2 LQKENI. Supplemented by reference TRBV18 and TRBJ2-7, the full variable domain reads NAGVMQNPRHLVRRRGQEARLRCSPMKGHSHVYWYRQLPEEGLKFMVYLQKENIIDESGMPKERFSAEFPKEGPSILRIQQVVRGDSAAYFCASSPGVAYEQYFGPGTRLTVT.

The chain has TRBV7-9 and TRBJ1-2, with 7 positions matching TRBD1. The CDR3 runs 13 residues. Germline loops: CDR1 SEHNR, CDR2 FQNEAQ (reference sequence). Germline trimming cut 0 bases from V and 10 bases from J; bases unmatched to any gene: 5. For the CDR3, the DNA is TGTGCCAGCAGCTTAGCACAGGGGTGGGACTACACCTTC. Amino acids: CASSLAQGWDYTF.